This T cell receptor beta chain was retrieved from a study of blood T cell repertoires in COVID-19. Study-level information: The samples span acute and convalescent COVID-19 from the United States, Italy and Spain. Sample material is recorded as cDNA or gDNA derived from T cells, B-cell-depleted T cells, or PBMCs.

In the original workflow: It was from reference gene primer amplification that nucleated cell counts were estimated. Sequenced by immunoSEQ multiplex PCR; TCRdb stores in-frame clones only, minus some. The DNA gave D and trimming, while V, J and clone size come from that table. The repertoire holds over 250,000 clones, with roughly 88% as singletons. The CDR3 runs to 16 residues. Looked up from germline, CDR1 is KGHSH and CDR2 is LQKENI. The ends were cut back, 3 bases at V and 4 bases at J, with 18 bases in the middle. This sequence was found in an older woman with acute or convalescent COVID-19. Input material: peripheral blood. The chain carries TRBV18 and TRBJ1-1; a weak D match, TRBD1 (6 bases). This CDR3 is CASSPIIAGVATEAFF. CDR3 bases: TGTGCCAGCTCACCTATCATTGCAGGGGTCGCCACTGAAGCTTTCTTT.